The 7 T cell receptor beta chains presented below share a single source sample, sequenced in a study of control samples from healthy donors and cancer patients. This table comes from immunoSEQ multiplex PCR, and its TCRdb copy is limited to in-frame clones, with some not included. The sample lists 55,000 to 75,000 clones, around 87% occurring once. The sequencing sample was made of PBMCs. The receptor set was obtained from a woman between 45 and 65 years old with head and neck cancer.

The chain recombines TRBV3-1 (or the pseudogene TRBV3-2) with TRBJ1-2; 9 nucleotides match TRBD1. Germline V gene lookup returns CDR1 LGHDT and CDR2 YNNKEL (reference sequence). CDR3 length equals 13 residues. The V gene end was trimmed by 1 base and the J gene end by 7 bases; junction bases not matched to a gene: 1. CDR3 bases: TGTGCCAGCAGCCAAGTGGACAGGGGTGGCTACACCTTC. This encodes CASSQVDRGGYTF.

The genes are TRBV7-2 and TRBJ2-5; no definite D call. Trimming took off 2 bases at V and 3 bases at J, with 1 base between the two ends. Germline values: CDR1 SGHTA, CDR2 FQGNSA. The CDR3 length is 11 residues. For the CDR3, the DNA is TGTGCCAGCAGCTTAAAAGAGACCCAGTACTTC. Encoded protein: CASSLKETQYF. Full variable domain (missing parts from reference TRBV7-2 and TRBJ2-5): GAGVSQSPSNKVTEKGKDVELRCDPISGHTALYWYRQSLGQGLEFLIYFQGNSAPDKSGLPSDRFSAERTGGSVSTLTIQRTQQEDSAVYLCASSLKETQYFGPGTRLLVL.

The rearrangement links TRBV6-5 to TRBJ1-4; D uncertain. This CDR3 contains 13 residues. The V and J ends lost 6 bases and 7 bases respectively, with 12 bases between them. Germline V gene lookup returns CDR1 MNHEY and CDR2 SVGAGI. The CDR3 DNA reads as TGTGCCAGCAGCATACGTGGTGGTGAAAAACTGTTTTTT. Protein product: CASSIRGGEKLFF.

Here the CDR3 DNA reads TGTGCCAGCAGCTCTCACGGGAGGGACATTCAGTACTTC. Protein sequence: CASSSHGRDIQYF. The genes are TRBV12-3 or TRBV12-4 and TRBJ2-4; 8 positions match TRBD2. CDR3 length: 13 residues. V lost 6 bases, J lost 8 bases, and 6 bases stayed unmatched.

A note on this clone: Other DNA sequences in this sample translate to the same CDR3. The genes are TRBV9 and TRBJ1-2; weak D call: TRBD1 (6 bases). V was clipped by 3 bases and J by 4 bases, with 16 bases between them. CDR3 length equals 15 residues. Germline values: CDR1 SGDLS, CDR2 YYNGEE. The CDR3, as DNA: TGTGCCAGCAGCGGCGGAGGGGGTCGGGGCTATGGCTACACCTTC. Its translation is CASSGGGGRGYGYTF.

This chain links TRBV5-4 with TRBJ2-1; perhaps TRBD1 as D (6 bases). The CDR3 covers 17 residues. Between the trimmed V and J ends, which lost 3 bases and 0 bases, there was a span of 16 bases. From germline, CDR1 is SGHNT and CDR2 YYREEE (reference sequence). CDR3 DNA: TGTGCCAGCAGCTGGGGCAGGGGCCGGCCCTCCTACAATGAGCAGTTCTTC. Translated, it gives CASSWGRGRPSYNEQFF.

In this sample, this clone turned up once. This chain joins TRBV7-2 and TRBJ1-2; no clear D gene. Germline-derived CDR1 and CDR2 are SGHTA and FQGNSA. V lost 4 bases, J lost 0 bases, and 3 bases lay in between. The CDR3 covers 12 residues. DNA for the CDR3: TGTGCCAGCAGCTATCCTAACTATGGCTACACCTTC. It encodes CASSYPNYGYTF.